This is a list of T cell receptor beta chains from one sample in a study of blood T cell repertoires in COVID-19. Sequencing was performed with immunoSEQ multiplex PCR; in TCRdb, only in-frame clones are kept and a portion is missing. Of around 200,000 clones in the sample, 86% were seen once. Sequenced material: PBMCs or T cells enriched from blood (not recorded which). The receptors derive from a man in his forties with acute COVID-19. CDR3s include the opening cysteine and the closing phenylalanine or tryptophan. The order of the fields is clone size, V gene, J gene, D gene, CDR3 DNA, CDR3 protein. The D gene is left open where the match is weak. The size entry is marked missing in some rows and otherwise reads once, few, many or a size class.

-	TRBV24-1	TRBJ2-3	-	TGTGCCACCAGTGATTTAGAGCACAGCCGAGATACGCAGTATTTT	CATSDLEHSRDTQYF
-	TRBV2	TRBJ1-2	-	TGTGCCAGCAGAGTTCGAGACACCTATGGCTACACCTTC	CASRVRDTYGYTF
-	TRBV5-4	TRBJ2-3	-	TGTGCCAGCAGCAACAGGGTCGGGGGCACAGATACGCAGTATTTT	CASSNRVGGTDTQYF
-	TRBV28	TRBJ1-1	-	TGTGCCAGCAGTTTAAGGGGGAGGAACACTGAAGCTTTCTTT	CASSLRGRNTEAFF
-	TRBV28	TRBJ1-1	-	TGTGCCAGCAGTTTTTTCGCGTCTCTGAACACTGAAGCTTTCTTT	CASSFFASLNTEAFF
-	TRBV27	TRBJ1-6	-	TGTGCCAGCAGCTGGGGCAATTCACCCCTCCACTTT	CASSWGNSPLHF
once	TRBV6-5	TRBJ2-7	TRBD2	TGTGCCAGCAGATCACTAGCGGGAGGGCCCGAGCAGTACTTC	CASRSLAGGPEQYF
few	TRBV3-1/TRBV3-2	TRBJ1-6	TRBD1	TGTGCCAGCAGCCTCGGACAGGGGAATTCACCCCTCCACTTT	CASSLGQGNSPLHF
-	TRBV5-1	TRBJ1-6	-	TGCGCCAGCAGCTCGGTAGGGATGGCGGGAATTTCACCCCTCCACTTT	CASSSVGMAGISPLHF
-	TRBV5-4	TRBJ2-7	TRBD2	TGTGCCAGCAGCTTGTCCGGGACTAGGGACTACGAGCAGTACTTC	CASSLSGTRDYEQYF
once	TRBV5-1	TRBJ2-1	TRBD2	TGCGCCAGCAGCTCGTTACTAGCGGCTTATACTAACAATGAGCAGTTCTTC	CASSSLLAAYTNNEQFF
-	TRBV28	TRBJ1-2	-	TGTGCCAGCAGCTTCGGGGAAAAGGTGGGCTACACCTTC	CASSFGEKVGYTF
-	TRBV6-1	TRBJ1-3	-	TGTGCCAGCAGTGAGTCGGGAAGTTTTGGGGACACCATATATTTT	CASSESGSFGDTIYF
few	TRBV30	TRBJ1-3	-	TGTGCCTGGCGGTCCTCTGGAAACACCATATATTTT	CAWRSSGNTIYF
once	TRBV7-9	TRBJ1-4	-	TGTGCCAGCAGCCCCTCCAATCGGCGGAGGGGAACTAATGAAAAACTGTTTTTT	CASSPSNRRRGTNEKLFF
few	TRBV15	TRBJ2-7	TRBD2	TGTGCCACCAGCCCCCGGGCTAGCGGAGCCTACGAGCAGTACTTC	CATSPRASGAYEQYF
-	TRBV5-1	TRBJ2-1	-	TGCGCCAGCAGCTCACCGACTAGTGGAGCCTACAATGAGCAGTTCTTC	CASSSPTSGAYNEQFF
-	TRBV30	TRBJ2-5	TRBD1	TGTGCCTGGAGTCCGGGACAGGGTGTAGAGACCCAGTACTTC	CAWSPGQGVETQYF
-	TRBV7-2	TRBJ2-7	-	TGTGCCAGCAGCTTCAGCGGATCATCCTACGAGCAGTACTTC	CASSFSGSSYEQYF
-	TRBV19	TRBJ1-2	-	TGTGCCAGTAGTCCGAGGGGGGGAGGCTATGGCTACACCTTC	CASSPRGGGYGYTF
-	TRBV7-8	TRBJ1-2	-	TGTGCCAGCAGCGAGGACAGTGCCTATCGTGGCTACACCTTC	CASSEDSAYRGYTF
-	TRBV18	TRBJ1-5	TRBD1	TGTGCCAGCTCACCAGGGACAGGGGATGGGACCCAGCATTTT	CASSPGTGDGTQHF